This TCR beta chain was identified in a study of CXCR3-negative and CXCR3-positive naive CD8 T cells. UMI labels and 5' RACE were used to prepare the TRB cDNA libraries. TCRdb re-called the 5' RACE reads and catalogs CDR3 proteins one per entry, DNA excluded. Recorded for this sample: around 40,000 distinct CDR3 sequences. Whole-study results and caveats: Memory, not naive, CXCR3-negative and CXCR3-positive cells differed in TRBV-TRBJ usage. In both naive subsets diversity was comparably high, whereas memory CD8+ cells showed much lower diversity. TRB CDR3 properties served as the basis for inferring TCR strength, and surface CD5 was comparable between naive subsets.

Concerning this clonotype: Its antigen is undetermined.

The study sorted every CD8+ T cell subset in triplicate at 300,000 cells each. Germline assignment: CDR1 ENHRY and CDR2 SYGVKD. The CDR3 loop spans 16 amino acids. V usage is TRBV10-3 and J usage is TRBJ1-2; as DNA is missing, the TRBD1 call by TCRdb cannot be tested. The clonotype was recovered from a human donor in good health. Some clones in this sample may be carry-over from other donors' samples. The sample taken for sequencing was memory CD8+ T cells from blood. CDR3 sequence reads: CAISETGGGSNYGYTF.